This T cell receptor (beta chain) was captured in a study of cytomegalovirus exposure and HLA in healthy donors. Study-level points and caveats: According to reports, the classifier identified cytomegalovirus status with high specificity and sensitivity.

PCR used 60 Vbeta primers and 13 Jbeta primers. Data came from immunoSEQ multiplex PCR; TCRdb stores just in-frame clones and leaves some out. The sample lists 200,000 or so clones, 65% to 85% occurring once. CDR3 size: 15 residues. V shed 5 bases and J 0 bases; nucleotides not matched to a gene: 3. Germline-derived CDR1 and CDR2 are KGHSH and LQKENI. A remark on this clone: As yet, its antigen is unknown.

This TCR derives from a woman in her thirties in good health and CMV-seropositive. What was sequenced was PBMCs. The gene calls are TRBV18 and TRBJ2-5, with 10 bases fitting TRBD2. The CDR3 loop is CASSALAGDQETQYF. CDR3 bases: TGTGCCAGCTCAGCGCTAGCGGGGGACCAAGAGACCCAGTACTTC.